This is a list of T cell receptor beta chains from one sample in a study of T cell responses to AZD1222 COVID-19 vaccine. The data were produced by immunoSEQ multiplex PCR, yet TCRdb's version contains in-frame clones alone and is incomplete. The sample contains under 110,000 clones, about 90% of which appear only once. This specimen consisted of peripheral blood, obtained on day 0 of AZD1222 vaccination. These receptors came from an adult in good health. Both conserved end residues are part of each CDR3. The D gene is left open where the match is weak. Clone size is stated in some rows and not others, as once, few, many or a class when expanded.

TGTGCCAGCAGCTTAGGGGATGCCTCCTATAATTCACCCCTCCACTTT | CASSLGDASYNSPLHF | TRBV7-8 | - | TRBJ1-6 | -
TGCGCCAGCAGCACCAGCCGGGATACGCAGTATTTT | CASSTSRDTQYF | TRBV10-1 | - | TRBJ2-3 | -
TGTGCCAGCAGCTTACAGTACCAGGGGTTTCAGCCCCAGCATTTT | CASSLQYQGFQPQHF | TRBV7-2 | - | TRBJ1-5 | -
TGTGCCAGCCGTACACCAGAACGGGGGAATCAGCCCCAGCATTTT | CASRTPERGNQPQHF | TRBV28 | - | TRBJ1-5 | -
TGTGCCAGTAGTGAAACCGCGGGAGAAAAACTGTTTTTT | CASSETAGEKLFF | TRBV19 | once | TRBJ1-4 | -
TGTGCCAGCAGCTTAGCCAGGGGGGACACTGAAGCTTTCTTT | CASSLARGDTEAFF | TRBV11-2 | once | TRBJ1-1 | TRBD1
TGTGCCAGCAGTTCGAGAGGGACTAGCGCTTACAATGAGCAGTTCTTC | CASSSRGTSAYNEQFF | TRBV27 | - | TRBJ2-1 | TRBD2
TGTGCCAGCCTCACGGGGCAGGCGAACACCGGGGAGCTGTTTTTT | CASLTGQANTGELFF | TRBV19 | - | TRBJ2-2 | -
TGCGCCAGCAGCCAAGGAAGATACAAACAGGGGATCCATGAAAAACTGTTTTTT | CASSQGRYKQGIHEKLFF | TRBV4-1 | - | TRBJ1-4 | TRBD1
TGTGCCAGCAGCCCAGGGTCTTCCCGGGTTATGAACACTGAAGCTTTCTTT | CASSPGSSRVMNTEAFF | TRBV7-3 | - | TRBJ1-1 | -
TGTGCCAGCAGTTGGGGACAGACTAGCGGGATGAATGAGCAGTTCTTC | CASSWGQTSGMNEQFF | TRBV5-6 | - | TRBJ2-1 | TRBD2
TGTGCCAGCAGTTACGGGGTTTCCTCTGGAAACACCATATATTTT | CASSYGVSSGNTIYF | TRBV6-5 | - | TRBJ1-3 | -